Detailed here is one T cell receptor (beta chain). The sample is drawn from a study of blood T cell repertoires in COVID-19. Study in general: Whether acute or convalescent, the COVID-19 samples came from the United States, Italy and Spain. In each case, the material was cDNA or gDNA derived from T cells, B-cell-depleted T cells, or PBMCs.

Trimming took off 5 bases at V and 0 bases at J, with 13 bases between the two ends. The CDR3 contains 15 residues. Germline lookup yields CDR1 SQVTM and CDR2 ANQGSEA. Enrolment of Seattle patients took place during active infection, and they were followed longitudinally. Under the authors' procedure: How many nucleated cells were present was estimated from reference gene primer amplification. Some clones are missing from TCRdb's copy, which holds only in-frame ones; the method was immunoSEQ multiplex PCR. The DNA was the basis for D and trimming; V, J and clone size are from that table. The table lists around 150,000 clones, approximately 82% of them singletons.

The sequence came from a woman aged 40 to 50 with COVID-19, enrolled during active disease. The V call is TRBV29-1, the J call TRBJ2-2, with D possibly TRBD1 on 5 matching bases. The specimen sequenced was peripheral blood. Here the CDR3 DNA reads TGCAGCGTTTCTCGGACACGCGCGAACACCGGGGAGCTGTTTTTT. Translation gives CSVSRTRANTGELFF.